The 32 T cell receptor beta chains below come from one sample, sequenced in a study of T cells after yellow fever vaccination. Each CDR3 protein gets one entry after TCRdb re-called the 5' RACE reads with MiXCR. In the table there are about 320,000 distinct CDR3 sequences, around 4.5% of which are singletons. The sample in question was PBMCs, obtained 15 days after the yellow fever booster vaccination. The receptor set was obtained from a man aged 18 to 29 who received the YFV17D yellow fever vaccine.

This clonotype appeared a few times. V usage is TRBV12-3 or TRBV12-4 and J usage is TRBJ2-7; D could derive from TRBD1 or TRBD2 (5 bases each). This CDR3 has 16 residues. V dropped 3 bases and J dropped 3 bases, with 18 bases sitting between them. The CDR3 bases are TGTGCCAGCAGTTTTAACGGGGCTAGGGAATTCTACGAGCAGTACTTC. Encoded protein: CASSFNGAREFYEQYF.

The table lists this clonotype with many counts. The chain is built from TRBV24-1 and TRBJ2-1, with 7 nucleotides matching TRBD1. Germline V gene lookup returns CDR1 KGHDR and CDR2 SFDVKD. The junction had 4 bases not matched to a gene; V was cut back by 7 bases and J by 5 bases. The CDR3 sequence is 13 residues long. The DNA of the CDR3 is TGTGCCACCAGAGGACAGGTCGACAATGAGCAGTTCTTC. This encodes CATRGQVDNEQFF.

This clonotype came up many times. V is TRBV5-1 and J is TRBJ1-1; 12 bases map to TRBD1. This CDR3 has 17 residues. Trimming cost V 4 bases and J 3 bases; bases outside gene matches: 10. Germline V gene lookup returns CDR1 SGHRS and CDR2 YFSETQ. CDR3 amino acids: CASSGGTGGAPDTEAFF. The CDR3 DNA reads TGCGCCAGCAGCGGAGGGACAGGGGGCGCCCCGGACACTGAAGCTTTCTTT.

In its sample, this clonotype was seen many times. This chain uses TRBV5-1 with TRBJ1-5, with 7 bases aligning to TRBD1. CDR1 SGHRS and CDR2 YFSETQ come from the germline V gene. V trimming: 2 bases; J trimming: 7 bases; junction bases outside the gene matches: 3. The CDR3 loop spans 13 amino acids. CDR3: CASSFQGEQPQHF. CDR3 bases: TGCGCCAGCAGCTTTCAGGGGGAGCAGCCCCAGCATTTT.

This clonotype has just a few counts. The chain uses TRBV7-2 and TRBJ2-3; 7 bases align to TRBD1. The germline V gene encodes CDR1 SGHTA and CDR2 FQGNSA. The V gene end was trimmed by 2 bases and the J gene end by 5 bases; junction bases not matched to a gene: 7. The CDR3 is 15 residues long. The CDR3 DNA reads as TGTGCCAGCAGCTTATACGCACAGGGGAGAGATACGCAGTATTTT. Encoded protein: CASSLYAQGRDTQYF.

This clonotype showed up just a few times. V is TRBV6-5 and J is TRBJ2-2; 12 positions agree with TRBD2. CDR1 and CDR2 from the germline V gene are MNHEY and SVGAGI. This CDR3 is 17 amino acids long. V shed 5 bases and J 5 bases; nucleotides not matched to a gene: 9. The CDR3 region has the DNA TGTGCCAGCAGTCACACTAGCGGGGGGCCACAAACCGGGGAGCTGTTTTTT. It encodes CASSHTSGGPQTGELFF.

This clonotype was recorded a few times. This rearrangement joins TRBV5-5 to TRBJ2-3, with 8 bases identical to TRBD2. The CDR3 consists of 16 residues. The germline V gene has CDR1 SGHKS and CDR2 YYEKEE (reference sequence). The V gene end was trimmed by 2 bases and the J gene end by 5 bases; junction bases not matched to a gene: 10. CDR3 nucleotide sequence: TGTGCCAGCAGCTTAGAGCGGGGGCAGGTTGGAGATACGCAGTATTTT. Encoded protein: CASSLERGQVGDTQYF.

This clonotype was counted many times. The gene calls are TRBV6-4 and TRBJ2-3; the match to TRBD2 covers 7 bases. CDR3 length: 13 residues. The V segment lost 5 bases and the J segment 4 bases; nucleotides outside the gene matches: 3. Germline V CDR1 and CDR2: MRHNA, SNTAGT. CDR3: CASSPRGADTQYF. The CDR3 region has the DNA TGTGCCAGCAGTCCACGGGGGGCAGATACGCAGTATTTT.

This clonotype was picked up a small number of times. DNA for the CDR3: TGTGCCAGCTCACCTGTGTCGGGGGCCGGCGAGCAGTACGTC. Residues: CASSPVSGAGEQYV. This chain uses TRBV18 with TRBJ2-7; D tentatively reads TRBD1 or TRBD2 (6 bases each). CDR1 is KGHSH and CDR2 is LQKENI in the germline V gene. V was shortened by 3 bases and J by 6 bases, with 15 bases between the two germline ends. The CDR3 loop spans 14 amino acids.

CDR3 sequence: CASSLGVTRETQYF. As DNA, the CDR3 is TGCGCCAGCAGCTTGGGTGTGACTCGGGAGACCCAGTACTTC. This sequence joins TRBV5-1 and TRBJ2-5, with unresolved D. Per germline, CDR1 SGHRS and CDR2 YFSETQ. The V end was cut by 0 bases, the J end by 5 bases, with 11 bases between. This CDR3 is built from 14 residues.

In its sample, this clonotype was seen a few times. The rearrangement uses TRBV10-3 and TRBJ1-1; D is ambiguous. From germline, CDR1 is ENHRY and CDR2 SYGVKD. There are 13 residues in the CDR3. The V gene lost 7 bases and the J gene lost 0 bases, with 9 bases spanning the gap. In DNA form, the CDR3 reads TGTGCCATCAAGCCGGCAATGAACACTGAAGCTTTCTTT. Amino acids: CAIKPAMNTEAFF.

This chain joins TRBV18 and TRBJ1-4; the match to TRBD1 covers 10 bases. Trimming took 2 bases from V and 7 from J; bases not matched to a gene: 7. The length of the CDR3 is 16 residues. Looked up from germline, CDR1 is KGHSH and CDR2 is LQKENI. The CDR3 loop reads CASSPTTGTGVEKLFF. The CDR3 region has the DNA TGTGCCAGCTCACCAACAACCGGGACAGGGGTTGAAAAACTGTTTTTT.

There are many counts of this clonotype. The rearrangement joins TRBV29-1 to TRBJ2-5; D remains unclear. Looked up from germline, CDR1 is SQVTM and CDR2 is ANQGSEA. CDR3 length equals 14 residues. The V end lost 2 bases, the J end lost 4 bases, and 14 bases lay between the germline ends. The DNA of the CDR3 is TGCAGCGTTGAATTTCGTGGGATGAGAGAGACCCAGTACTTC. The encoded protein is CSVEFRGMRETQYF. Supplemented by reference TRBV29-1 and TRBJ2-5, the full variable domain reads SAVISQKPSRDICQRGTSLTIQCQVDSQVTMMFWYRQQPGQSLTLIATANQGSEATYESGFVIDKFPISRPNLTFSTLTVSNMSPEDSSIYLCSVEFRGMRETQYFGPGTRLLVL.

There are a few counts of this clonotype. The chain employs TRBV4-3 and TRBJ2-1; 8 nucleotides align to TRBD2. This CDR3 is built from 16 residues. The trim removed 1 base at V and 9 bases at J, leaving 11 bases unmatched. Per germline, CDR1 LGHNA and CDR2 YSLEER. The DNA for the CDR3 is TGCGCCAGCAGCCAAGGGGTCGGGGGGGCACCCGGTGAGCAGTTCTTC. This translates into CASSQGVGGAPGEQFF.

The V call is TRBV12-3 or TRBV12-4, the J call TRBJ2-1, with D tentatively TRBD1 or TRBD2 (5 bases each). V dropped 6 bases and J dropped 9 bases, with 21 bases sitting between them. The length of the CDR3 is 15 residues. The CDR3, as DNA: TGTGCCAGCAGAAGGAGTGAGGGGCCGACGGTTGAGCAGTTCTTC. Translation gives CASRRSEGPTVEQFF.

This clonotype showed up just a few times. This chain joins TRBV6-5 and TRBJ1-2; 10 positions match TRBD1. Germline lookup yields CDR1 MNHEY and CDR2 SVGAGI. This CDR3 is 14 amino acids long. The J segment lost 4 bases and the V segment lost 8 bases, leaving 7 bases of the junction unmatched. CDR3 sequence (DNA): TGTGCCAGCCCGGGACAGGGGATCGGCTATGGCTACACCTTC. Encoded protein: CASPGQGIGYGYTF.

A few counts support this clonotype. The chain has TRBV7-8 and TRBJ2-3, with 8 bases fitting TRBD2. Trimming took 3 bases from V and 6 from J; bases not matched to a gene: 8. Germline assignment: CDR1 SGHVS and CDR2 FQNEAQ. The CDR3 runs 15 residues. DNA for the CDR3: TGTGCCAGCAGCTTCAGGACTAGCATATGGGATACGCAGTATTTT. Translation: CASSFRTSIWDTQYF.

In its sample, this clonotype was seen many times. Sequence at one end of the junction differs from germline and may be a read error. This sequence joins TRBV12-3 or TRBV12-4 and TRBJ2-1; the D is unclear. The CDR3 runs 11 residues. The CDR3 DNA sequence: TGTGCCAGCAGTTTCTACGATGAGCAGTTCTTC. Translating it yields CASSFYDEQFF.

The sample holds many counts of this clonotype. The chain joins TRBV9 to TRBJ2-3; D remains unclear. The CDR3 is 14 residues long. The germline CDR1 and CDR2 sequences are SGDLS and YYNGEE. Trimming shortened V by 4 bases and J by 2 bases, and 11 bases separated the two germline ends. For the CDR3, the DNA is TGTGCCAGCAGCATGTATTCGGACACAGATACGCAGTATTTT. It is translated as CASSMYSDTDTQYF. Supplemented by reference TRBV9 and TRBJ2-3, the full variable domain reads DSGVTQTPKHLITATGQRVTLRCSPRSGDLSVYWYQQSLDQGLQFLIQYYNGEERAKGNILERFSAQQFPDLHSELNLSSLELGDSALYFCASSMYSDTDTQYFGPGTRLTVL.

The table lists this clonotype with many counts. V usage is TRBV11-2 and J usage is TRBJ1-1; D unresolved. Germline CDR1 and CDR2: SGHAT and FQNNGV. This CDR3 has 15 residues. Trimming stripped 5 bases from V and 6 bases from J, with 19 bases between. The CDR3 is CASSPPTRGSAEAFF. The CDR3 region has the DNA TGTGCCAGCAGCCCGCCGACTCGGGGTTCTGCTGAAGCTTTCTTT.

This clonotype was detected only a few times. The chain is built from TRBV7-9 and TRBJ2-3, with a tentative D call TRBD2 (6 bases). Germline-derived CDR1 and CDR2 are SEHNR and FQNEAQ (reference sequence). V lost 5 bases and J lost 0, with 12 bases in between. This CDR3 has 15 amino acids. The CDR3 bases are TGTGCCAGCAGCGTCGGAGCGGGTAGCACAGATACGCAGTATTTT. Amino acid sequence: CASSVGAGSTDTQYF.

This chain joins TRBV5-4 and TRBJ1-1; tentatively, D is TRBD1 (5 bases). Germline V gene lookup returns CDR1 SGHNT and CDR2 YYREEE (reference sequence). V dropped 10 bases and J dropped 8 bases, with 15 bases sitting between them. CDR3 length equals 11 residues. The CDR3 DNA follows: TGTGCCCACCGATCTGGGACCGAAGCTTTCTTT. It encodes CAHRSGTEAFF.

This clonotype was picked up many times. V usage is TRBV20-1 and J usage is TRBJ2-3, with a possible D match to TRBD2 (6 bases). The V end was cut by 8 bases, the J end by 7 bases, with 19 bases between. This CDR3 is 13 amino acids long. Germline CDR1 reads DFQATT; CDR2 reads SNEGSKA (reference sequence). This chain's CDR3 is CSSFSGERNTQYF. CDR3 in DNA: TGCAGTTCCTTTTCGGGAGAGAGGAATACGCAGTATTTT.

In its sample, this clonotype was seen a few times. This chain uses TRBV29-1 with TRBJ2-1, with TRBD2 matching 8 bases. The CDR3 runs to 17 residues. The junction had 13 bases not matched to a gene; V was cut back by 2 bases and J by 4 bases. Looked up from germline, CDR1 is SQVTM and CDR2 is ANQGSEA. The CDR3 region has the DNA TGCAGCGTTGAAATCCCTCTACTAGCGGCGTCTTACAATGAGCAGTTCTTC. Residues: CSVEIPLLAASYNEQFF.

This clonotype was seen ten or more times. This chain links TRBV6-2 or TRBV6-3 with TRBJ2-5; D not resolved. Germline CDR1 MNHEY, CDR2 SVGEGT. The CDR3 has 15 amino acids. The ends were cut back, 1 base at V and 1 base at J, with 10 bases in the middle. In nucleotides, the CDR3 is TGTGCCAGCAGTTACTGGCGCGAGGCCCAAGAGACCCAGTACTTC. Amino acids: CASSYWREAQETQYF.

This clonotype was recorded a few times. The junction departs from germline at one end; a sequencing error may be responsible. The chain couples TRBV4-3 to TRBJ1-2; the D is unclear. This CDR3 has 13 residues. CDR1 is LGHNA and CDR2 is YSLEER in the germline V gene. The CDR3 loop reads CASSQDEGYGYTF. The CDR3 nucleotides read TGCGCCAGCAGCCAAGACGAGGGCTATGGCTACACTTTC.

This clonotype was picked up a small number of times. This chain connects TRBV6-5 to TRBJ1-6; possibly TRBD1 for D (5 bases). Germline-derived CDR1 and CDR2 are MNHEY and SVGAGI. V dropped 4 bases and J dropped 6 bases, with 10 bases sitting between them. The CDR3 extends over 14 amino acids. Written as DNA, the CDR3 is TGTGCCAGCAGTTCCGACAGATTTAATTCACCCCTCCACTTT. Translating gives CASSSDRFNSPLHF.

This clonotype has only a few counts. V usage is TRBV7-9 and J usage is TRBJ2-7, with 7 bases lining up with TRBD1. The CDR3 spans 12 residues. J was trimmed by 6 bases and V by 5 bases; bases with no gene match: 4. The germline V gene encodes CDR1 SEHNR and CDR2 FQNEAQ (reference sequence). This CDR3 is CASSVTGVEQYV. The CDR3 DNA reads TGTGCCAGCAGCGTAACAGGGGTCGAGCAGTACGTC.

This clonotype was observed many times. The rearrangement uses TRBV4-3 and TRBJ2-5; D uncertain. The CDR3 extends over 13 amino acids. The V gene's germline CDR1 is LGHNA and CDR2 YSLEER. The V and J ends lost 0 bases and 11 bases respectively, with 13 bases between them. This CDR3 reads CASSQETWGTQYF. Here the CDR3 DNA reads TGCGCCAGCAGCCAAGAAACTTGGGGAACGCAGTACTTC.

This clonotype has a count of ten or more. V usage is TRBV3-1 and J usage is TRBJ2-2, with a possible D match to TRBD1 (5 bases). The germline V and J ends were trimmed by 0 bases and 0 bases, with 20 bases remaining between them. The CDR3 contains 20 residues. Germline CDR1 reads LGHDT; CDR2 reads YNNKEL (reference sequence). CDR3 sequence: CASSQDLPGSPDTNTGELFF. The DNA of the CDR3 is TGTGCCAGCAGCCAAGATTTACCAGGTAGCCCGGACACGAACACCGGGGAGCTGTTTTTT. Complete variable domain (other parts from reference TRBV3-1 and TRBJ2-2): DTAVSQTPKYLVTQMGNDKSIKCEQNLGHDTMYWYKQDSKKFLKIMFSYNNKELIINETVPNRFSPKSPDKAHLNLHINSLELGDSAVYFCASSQDLPGSPDTNTGELFFGEGSRLTVL.

The rearrangement links TRBV30 to TRBJ2-5; no definite D call. The V end lost 2 bases, the J end lost 3 bases, and 10 bases lay between the germline ends. Per the germline V gene, CDR1 is GTSNPN and CDR2 is SVGIG (reference sequence). This CDR3 has 13 amino acids. CDR3 DNA: TGTGCCTGGAGTAGTCAGGCCAAAGAGACCCAGTACTTC. Translating gives CAWSSQAKETQYF.

This clonotype has ten or more counts. The chain recombines TRBV12-3 or TRBV12-4 with TRBJ1-5; no reliable D call. The CDR3 consists of 14 residues. V lost 0 bases to trimming and J lost 3 bases, with 6 bases between them. The DNA of the CDR3 is TGTGCCAGCAGTTTAGCGGGGTTCAATCAGCCCCAGCATTTT. It codes for CASSLAGFNQPQHF.